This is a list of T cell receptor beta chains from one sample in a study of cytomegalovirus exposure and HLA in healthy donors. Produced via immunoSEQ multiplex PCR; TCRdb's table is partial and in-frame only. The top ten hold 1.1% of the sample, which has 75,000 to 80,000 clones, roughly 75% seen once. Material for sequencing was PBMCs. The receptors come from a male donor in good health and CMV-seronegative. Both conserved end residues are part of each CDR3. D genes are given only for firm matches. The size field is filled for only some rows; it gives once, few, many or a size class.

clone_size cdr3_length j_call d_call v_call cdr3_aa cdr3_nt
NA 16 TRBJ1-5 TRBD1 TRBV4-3 CASSQDRGRGDQPQHF TGCGCCAGCAGCCAAGACCGGGGCAGGGGGGATCAGCCCCAGCATTTT
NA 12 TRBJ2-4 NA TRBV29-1 CSAGRGQNIQYF TGCAGCGCCGGAAGGGGCCAAAACATTCAGTACTTC
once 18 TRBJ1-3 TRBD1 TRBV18 CASYPRDRHFFSGNTIYF TGTGCCAGTTACCCCCGGGACAGACACTTTTTTTCGGGAAACACCATATATTTT
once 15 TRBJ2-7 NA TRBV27 CASSVSPASLYEQYF TGTGCCAGCAGTGTATCACCGGCCTCACTATACGAGCAGTACTTC
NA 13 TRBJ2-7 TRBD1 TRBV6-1 CASTGTGTYEQYF TGTGCCAGCACCGGGACAGGGACCTACGAGCAGTACTTC
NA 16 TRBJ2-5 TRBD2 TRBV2 CASTNRASGRGGTQYF TGTGCCAGCACCAACCGGGCTAGCGGGAGAGGGGGGACCCAGTACTTC
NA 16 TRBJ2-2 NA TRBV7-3 CASSPSPGANTGELFF TGTGCCAGCAGCCCTAGTCCAGGGGCGAACACCGGGGAGCTGTTTTTT
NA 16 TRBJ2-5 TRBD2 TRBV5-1 CASSFLAGGSQETQYF TGCGCCAGCAGCTTTCTGGCGGGGGGAAGCCAAGAGACCCAGTACTTC
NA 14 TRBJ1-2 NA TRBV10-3 CAISDSGDPYGYTF TGTGCCATCAGTGATTCAGGGGACCCCTATGGCTACACCTTC
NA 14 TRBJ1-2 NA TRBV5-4 CASSLVGTNYGYTF TGTGCCAGCAGCTTGGTTGGGACTAATTATGGCTACACCTTC
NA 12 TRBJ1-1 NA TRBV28 CASTAVNTEAFF TGTGCCAGCACTGCAGTGAACACTGAAGCTTTCTTT
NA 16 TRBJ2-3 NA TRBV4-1 CASSPLEKGSTDTQYF TGCGCCAGCAGCCCATTAGAGAAGGGGAGCACAGATACGCAGTATTTT
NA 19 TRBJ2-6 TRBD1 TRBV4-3 CASSQEAGTGPSGANVLTF TGCGCCAGCAGCCAAGAGGCAGGGACAGGTCCCTCTGGGGCCAACGTCCTGACTTTC
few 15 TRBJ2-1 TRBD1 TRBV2 CATTGGTGYGDEQFF TGTGCCACCACCGGAGGGACAGGGTATGGGGATGAGCAGTTCTTC
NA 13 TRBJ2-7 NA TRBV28 CASTAGDSYEQYF TGTGCCAGCACGGCCGGGGATTCCTACGAGCAGTACTTC
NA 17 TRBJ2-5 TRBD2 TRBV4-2 CASSPRTSGSVEETQYF TGTGCCAGCAGCCCAAGGACTAGCGGGAGTGTCGAAGAGACCCAGTACTTC
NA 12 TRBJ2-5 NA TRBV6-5 CASSLQGETQYF TGTGCCAGCAGCCTACAGGGAGAGACCCAGTACTTC
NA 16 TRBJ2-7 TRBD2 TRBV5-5 CASSYRTSESSYEQYF TGTGCCAGCAGCTACCGTACTAGCGAAAGCTCCTACGAGCAGTACTTC